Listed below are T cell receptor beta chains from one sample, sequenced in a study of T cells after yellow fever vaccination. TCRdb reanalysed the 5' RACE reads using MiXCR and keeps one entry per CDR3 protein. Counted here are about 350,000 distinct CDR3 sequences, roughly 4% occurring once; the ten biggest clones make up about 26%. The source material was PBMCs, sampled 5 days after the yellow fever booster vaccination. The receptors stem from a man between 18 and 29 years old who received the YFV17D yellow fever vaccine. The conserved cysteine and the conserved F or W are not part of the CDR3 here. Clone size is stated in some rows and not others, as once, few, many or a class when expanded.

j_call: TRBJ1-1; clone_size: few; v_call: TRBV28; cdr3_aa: ASSLRGQTEAF
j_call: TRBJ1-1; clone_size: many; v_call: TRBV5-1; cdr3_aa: ASSSSGTEAF
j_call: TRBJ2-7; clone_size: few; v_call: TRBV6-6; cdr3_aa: ASSQAREGEQY
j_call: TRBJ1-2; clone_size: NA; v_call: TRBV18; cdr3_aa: ASSRDHSSGYT
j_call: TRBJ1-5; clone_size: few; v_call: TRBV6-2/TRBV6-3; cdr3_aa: ASSLWTGAYQPQH
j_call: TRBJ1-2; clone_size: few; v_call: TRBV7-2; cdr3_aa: ASSLAQGGSPGYT
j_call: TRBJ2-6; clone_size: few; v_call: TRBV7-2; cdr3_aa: ASSKQKAGSGANVLT
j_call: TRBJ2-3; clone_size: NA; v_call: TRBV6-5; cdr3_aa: ASRSGGRTDTQY
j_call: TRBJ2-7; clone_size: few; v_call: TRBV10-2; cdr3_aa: ASRSGQGTYEQY
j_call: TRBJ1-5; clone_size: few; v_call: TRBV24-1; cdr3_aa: ATTNGPRGGGQTGYQPQH
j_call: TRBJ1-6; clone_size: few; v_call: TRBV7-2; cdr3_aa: ASSLFVDSSYNSPLH
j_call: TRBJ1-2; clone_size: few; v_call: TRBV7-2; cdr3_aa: ASSSQFNYGYT
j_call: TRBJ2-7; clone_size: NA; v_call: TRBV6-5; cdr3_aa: ASSYSGGTYEQY
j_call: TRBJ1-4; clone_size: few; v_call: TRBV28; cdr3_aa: ASTPGGAVFNEKLF
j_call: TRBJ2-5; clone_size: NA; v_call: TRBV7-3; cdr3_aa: ASSLGREGAETQY
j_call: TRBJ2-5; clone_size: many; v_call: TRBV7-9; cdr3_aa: ASSYLGGGETQY
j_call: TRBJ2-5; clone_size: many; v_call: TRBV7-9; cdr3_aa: ASSLIGGTENFVETQY
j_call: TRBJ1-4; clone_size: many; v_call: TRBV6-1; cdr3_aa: ASRTPVGEKLF
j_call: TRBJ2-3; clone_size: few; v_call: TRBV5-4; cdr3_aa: AGEDRRHTDTQY
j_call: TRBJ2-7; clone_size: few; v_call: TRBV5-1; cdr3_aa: ASSYQGLDEQY
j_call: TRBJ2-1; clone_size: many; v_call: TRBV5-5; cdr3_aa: ASSPTGSEF
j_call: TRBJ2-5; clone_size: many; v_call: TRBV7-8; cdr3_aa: ASSLAIQGQRETQY
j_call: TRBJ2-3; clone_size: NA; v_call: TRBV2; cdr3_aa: ARSSRGSDTQY
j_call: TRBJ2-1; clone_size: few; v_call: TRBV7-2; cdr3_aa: ASSFPWESNNEQF
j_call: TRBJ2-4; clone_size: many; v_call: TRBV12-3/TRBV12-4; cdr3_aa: ASSSPGGGSGTS
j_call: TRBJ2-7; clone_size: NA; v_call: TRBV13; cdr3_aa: ASSLFGGNEQY
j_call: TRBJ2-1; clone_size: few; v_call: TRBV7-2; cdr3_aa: ASSSGRFSNEQF
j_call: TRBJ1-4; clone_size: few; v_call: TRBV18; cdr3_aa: ASSPTARSTNEKLF
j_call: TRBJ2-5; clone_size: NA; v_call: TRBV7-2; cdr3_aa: ASRSHWTAFQETQY
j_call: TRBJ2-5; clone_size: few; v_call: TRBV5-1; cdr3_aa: ASKPSGAEETQY
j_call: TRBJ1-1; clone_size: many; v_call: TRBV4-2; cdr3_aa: ASSQERAEAF
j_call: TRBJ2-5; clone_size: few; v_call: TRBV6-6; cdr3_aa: ASSYSVQHRGQETQY
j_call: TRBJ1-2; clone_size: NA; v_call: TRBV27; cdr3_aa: ASSLRNRSPWGYT